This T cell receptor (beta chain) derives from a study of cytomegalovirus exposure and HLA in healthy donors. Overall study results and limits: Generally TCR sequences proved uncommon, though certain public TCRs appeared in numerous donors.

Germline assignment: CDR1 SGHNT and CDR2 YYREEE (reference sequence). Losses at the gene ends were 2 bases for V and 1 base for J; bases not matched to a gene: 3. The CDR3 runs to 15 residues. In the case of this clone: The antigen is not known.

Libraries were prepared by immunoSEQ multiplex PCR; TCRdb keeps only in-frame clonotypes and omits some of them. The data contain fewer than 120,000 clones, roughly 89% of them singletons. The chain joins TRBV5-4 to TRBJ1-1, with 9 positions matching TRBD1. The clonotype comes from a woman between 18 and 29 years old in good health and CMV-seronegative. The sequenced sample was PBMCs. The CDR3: CASSLQGAGNTEAFF. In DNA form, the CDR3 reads TGTGCCAGCAGCTTACAGGGGGCCGGGAACACTGAAGCTTTCTTT.